Listed here is a single T cell receptor beta chain. Its antigen is unidentified. A junction boundary mismatches the germline segment, possibly from a read error. Extraction and reverse transcription of RNA yielded cDNA as the sequencing template. Measured with immunoSEQ multiplex PCR; TCRdb has only the in-frame clones, and not every one. The table includes some 110,000 clones, 55% to 65% detected once. Germline-derived CDR1 and CDR2 are SGHAT and FQNNGV. The length of the CDR3 is 18 residues. The sample comes from a study of CD8+ T cells in alopecia areata. PBMCs provided sorted CD4+ and CD8+ T cells. Study results and caveats: Whereas mice showed it more clearly, TCR sharing across patients was murkier, possibly because of HLA. Resident alphabeta T cells of normal skin are also sequenced in scalp samples. Across lesional scalp, and particularly alopecia totalis/universalis, clonality surpassed that of normal scalp.

This receptor was obtained from a human donor in good health. The gene calls are TRBV11-2 and TRBJ2-3; 10 bases are a match to TRBD2. The sequenced sample consisted of CD4+ T cells sorted from blood. This CDR3 is CASSRGGTSVRGAGTSFF. CDR3 bases: TGTGCCAGCAGCCGAGGTGGGACTAGCGTTCGAGGCGCCGGGACCAGCTTTTTT.